The sequence of this TCR beta chain was determined in a study of blood T cell repertoires in COVID-19. Some clones are missing from TCRdb's copy, which holds only in-frame ones; the method was immunoSEQ multiplex PCR. The data show some 290,000 clones, approximately 90% seen once. The CDR3 runs 15 residues. Trimming stripped 0 bases from V and 5 bases from J, with 13 bases between. The germline V gene encodes CDR1 LGHDT and CDR2 YNNKEL (reference sequence). Which cohort a participant joined came from the clinical history participants gave. This clonotype was obtained from a woman aged 40 to 50 with acute COVID-19. The gene calls are TRBV3-1 (or the pseudogene TRBV3-2) and TRBJ1-2; maybe TRBD1 (5 bases). Sequenced sample: PBMCs or T cells enriched from blood (not recorded which). CDR3 nucleotides: TGTGCCAGCAGCCAAGATACAGGACATTCATATGGCTACACCTTC. Translating gives CASSQDTGHSYGYTF.